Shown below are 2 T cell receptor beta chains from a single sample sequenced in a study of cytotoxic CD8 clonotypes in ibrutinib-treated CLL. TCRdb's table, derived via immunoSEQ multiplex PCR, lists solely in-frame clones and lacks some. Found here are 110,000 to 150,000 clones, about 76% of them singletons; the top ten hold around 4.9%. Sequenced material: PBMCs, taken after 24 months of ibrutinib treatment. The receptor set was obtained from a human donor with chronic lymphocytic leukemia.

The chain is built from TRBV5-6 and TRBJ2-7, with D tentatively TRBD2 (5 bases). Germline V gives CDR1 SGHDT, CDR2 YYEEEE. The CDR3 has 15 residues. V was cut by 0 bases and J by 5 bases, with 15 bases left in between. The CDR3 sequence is CASSLVGSGYHEQYF. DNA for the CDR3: TGTGCCAGCAGCTTGGTGGGCTCGGGGTACCACGAGCAGTACTTC.

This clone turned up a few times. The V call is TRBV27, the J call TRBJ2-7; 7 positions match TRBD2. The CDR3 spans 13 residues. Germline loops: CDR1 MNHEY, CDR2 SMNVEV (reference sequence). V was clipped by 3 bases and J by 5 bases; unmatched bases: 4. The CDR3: CASSFPGRDEQYF. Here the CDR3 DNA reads TGTGCCAGCAGTTTCCCGGGGAGGGACGAGCAGTACTTC.